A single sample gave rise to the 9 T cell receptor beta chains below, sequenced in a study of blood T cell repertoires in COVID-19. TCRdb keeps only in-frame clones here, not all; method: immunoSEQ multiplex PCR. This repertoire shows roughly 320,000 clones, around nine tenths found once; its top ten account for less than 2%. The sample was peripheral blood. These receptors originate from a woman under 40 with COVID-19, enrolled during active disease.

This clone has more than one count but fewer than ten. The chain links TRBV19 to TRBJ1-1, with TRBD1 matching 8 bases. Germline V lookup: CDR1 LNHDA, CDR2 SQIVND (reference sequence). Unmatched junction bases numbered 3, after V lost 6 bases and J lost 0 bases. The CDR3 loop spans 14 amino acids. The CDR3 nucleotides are TGTGCCAGTAGGCCGGACAGGGTGAACACTGAAGCTTTCTTT. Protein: CASRPDRVNTEAFF.

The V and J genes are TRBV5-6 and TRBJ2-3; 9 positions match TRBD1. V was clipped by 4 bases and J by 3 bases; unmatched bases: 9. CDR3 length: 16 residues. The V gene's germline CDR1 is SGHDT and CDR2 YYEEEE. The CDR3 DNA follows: TGTGCCAGCAGCCCCCCCGGGACAGGGATTACAGATACGCAGTATTTT. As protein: CASSPPGTGITDTQYF.

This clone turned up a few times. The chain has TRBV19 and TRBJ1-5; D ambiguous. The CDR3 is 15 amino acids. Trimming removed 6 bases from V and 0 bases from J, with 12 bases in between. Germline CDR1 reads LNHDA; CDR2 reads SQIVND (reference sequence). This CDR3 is CASRVTFHSNQPQHF. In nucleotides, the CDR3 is TGTGCCAGTAGGGTTACTTTCCATAGCAATCAGCCCCAGCATTTT.

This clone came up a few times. The CDR3 spells CAWTYSGDNGYTF. The CDR3 DNA reads as TGTGCCTGGACGTATTCCGGGGACAACGGCTACACCTTC. V is TRBV30 and J is TRBJ1-2; TRBD1 is a possible D gene (6 bases). CDR3 length equals 13 residues. V lost 4 bases and J 8 bases, leaving 17 bases between the germline ends. Germline V gene lookup returns CDR1 GTSNPN and CDR2 SVGIG (reference sequence).

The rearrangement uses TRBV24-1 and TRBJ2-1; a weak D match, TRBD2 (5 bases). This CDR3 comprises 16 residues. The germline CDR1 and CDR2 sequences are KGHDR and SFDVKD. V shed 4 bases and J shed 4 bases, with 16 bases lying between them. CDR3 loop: CATSDARKPGYNEQFF. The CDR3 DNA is TGTGCCACCAGTGACGCAAGAAAACCGGGGTACAATGAGCAGTTCTTC.

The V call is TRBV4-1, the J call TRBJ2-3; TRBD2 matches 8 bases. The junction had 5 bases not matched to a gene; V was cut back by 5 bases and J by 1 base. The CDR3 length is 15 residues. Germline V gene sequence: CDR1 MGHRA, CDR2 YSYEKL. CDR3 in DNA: TGCGCCAGCAGCGCCCCAGCGGGGGGCACAGATACGCAGTATTTT. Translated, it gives CASSAPAGGTDTQYF.

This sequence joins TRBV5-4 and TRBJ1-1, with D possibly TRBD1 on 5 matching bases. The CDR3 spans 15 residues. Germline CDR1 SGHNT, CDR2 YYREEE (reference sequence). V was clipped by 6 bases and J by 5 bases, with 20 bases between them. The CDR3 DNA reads TGTGCCAGCACCCGGCAGGGCAGGGTGGTTACTGAAGCTTTCTTT. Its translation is CASTRQGRVVTEAFF.

In DNA, the CDR3 is TGTGCCAGCAGCGGACTGCCCCTTCACGAGCAGTACTTC. This encodes CASSGLPLHEQYF. The V and J genes are TRBV11-3 and TRBJ2-7; TRBD2 is a possible D gene (5 bases). Germline assignment: CDR1 SGHNT and CDR2 YENEEA. Trimming left V 5 bases short and J 5 bases short, with 13 bases between. The length of the CDR3 is 13 residues.

The CDR3 reads CASRSVSDGSEAFF. The CDR3 region has the DNA TGTGCCAGCCGAAGTGTTTCAGATGGTTCCGAAGCTTTCTTT. This chain joins TRBV7-2 and TRBJ1-1; unclear D gene. CDR1 is SGHTA, CDR2 FQGNSA, per germline. The CDR3 is 14 amino acids. Trimming shortened V by 8 bases and J by 8 bases, and 21 bases separated the two germline ends.